This paragraph covers one T cell receptor beta chain sequence. Clones were sequenced by immunoSEQ multiplex PCR, and TCRdb holds only the in-frame ones, with some missing. The profile shows roughly 250,000 clones, approximately 85% of them singletons. V was clipped by 3 bases and J by 1 base, with 6 bases between them. This CDR3 has 13 amino acids. The germline CDR1 and CDR2 sequences are SGHAT and FQNNGV. The data are from a study of blood T cell repertoires in COVID-19. This chain links TRBV11-2 with TRBJ1-1, with no clear D. Sequenced: PBMCs or T cells enriched from blood (not recorded which). The sequence came from a woman in her thirties who had recovered from COVID-19. The CDR3 nucleotides read TGTGCCAGCAGCTTCGGGGAGAACACTGAAGCTTTCTTT. Translation: CASSFGENTEAFF.